These 5 T cell receptor beta chains were all obtained from the same sample, sequenced in a study of OX40 agonist ivuxolimab in advanced cancers. Clones were read by immunoSEQ multiplex PCR, and TCRdb kept only the in-frame ones, dropping some. The sample yields under 60,000 clones, about 82% seen once. This specimen consisted of CD4+ or CD8+ T cells sorted from blood, obtained in a trial of the OX40 agonist ivuxolimab. The receptor set was obtained from an adult with an advanced solid tumor such as melanoma, head and neck, liver or kidney cancer.

This chain connects TRBV7-5 to TRBJ1-5. TRBV7-5 is reported as a pseudogene. The CDR3 loop spans 17 amino acids. The CDR3 is CARSFLEGQASNQPQHF. The CDR3 DNA reads TGTGCCAGAAGCTTTCTGGAGGGCCAGGCGAGCAATCAGCCCCAGCATTTT.

The rearrangement links TRBV9 to TRBJ1-3; 7 bases are shared with TRBD1. Trimming took 2 bases from V and 6 from J; bases not matched to a gene: 11. Per the germline V gene, CDR1 is SGDLS and CDR2 is YYNGEE. CDR3 length: 16 amino acids. The CDR3 DNA reads as TGTGCCAGCAGCGTGCAAGGAGGGACAGACAAAAACACCATATATTTT. Protein sequence: CASSVQGGTDKNTIYF.

The gene calls are TRBV5-5 and TRBJ2-3; D call uncertain. In germline, CDR1 is SGHKS, CDR2 YYEKEE (reference sequence). The CDR3 is 14 residues long. V was pared by 0 bases and J by 1 base, with 6 bases between. The CDR3 nucleotides are TGTGCCAGCAGCTTGGAGTTCGGCACAGATACGCAGTATTTT. This translates into CASSLEFGTDTQYF.

This chain joins TRBV11-3 and TRBJ2-7, with a possible D match to TRBD1 (5 bases). The CDR3 is 11 residues long. The V end was cut by 5 bases, the J end by 6 bases, with 8 bases between. Germline V gene sequence: CDR1 SGHNT, CDR2 YENEEA. In DNA, the CDR3 is TGTGCCAGCAGCAGGGGCAGCGAGCAGTACTTC. Encoded protein: CASSRGSEQYF. Full variable domain (missing parts from reference TRBV11-3 and TRBJ2-7): EAGVVQSPRYKIIEKKQPVAFWCNPISGHNTLYWYLQNLGQGPELLIRYENEEAVDDSQLPKDRFSAERLKGVDSTLKIQPAELGDSAVYLCASSRGSEQYFGPGTRLTVT.

Note on this clone: Other DNA sequences within the sample encode an identical CDR3. V usage is TRBV5-1 and J usage is TRBJ1-6; D uncertain. The CDR3 spans 15 residues. The germline gives CDR1 SGHRS, CDR2 YFSETQ. V lost 0 bases and J 0 bases, leaving 4 bases between the germline ends. The CDR3 DNA follows: TGCGCCAGCAGCTTGGAAAGCTCCTATAATTCACCCCTCCACTTT. Amino acid sequence: CASSLESSYNSPLHF.